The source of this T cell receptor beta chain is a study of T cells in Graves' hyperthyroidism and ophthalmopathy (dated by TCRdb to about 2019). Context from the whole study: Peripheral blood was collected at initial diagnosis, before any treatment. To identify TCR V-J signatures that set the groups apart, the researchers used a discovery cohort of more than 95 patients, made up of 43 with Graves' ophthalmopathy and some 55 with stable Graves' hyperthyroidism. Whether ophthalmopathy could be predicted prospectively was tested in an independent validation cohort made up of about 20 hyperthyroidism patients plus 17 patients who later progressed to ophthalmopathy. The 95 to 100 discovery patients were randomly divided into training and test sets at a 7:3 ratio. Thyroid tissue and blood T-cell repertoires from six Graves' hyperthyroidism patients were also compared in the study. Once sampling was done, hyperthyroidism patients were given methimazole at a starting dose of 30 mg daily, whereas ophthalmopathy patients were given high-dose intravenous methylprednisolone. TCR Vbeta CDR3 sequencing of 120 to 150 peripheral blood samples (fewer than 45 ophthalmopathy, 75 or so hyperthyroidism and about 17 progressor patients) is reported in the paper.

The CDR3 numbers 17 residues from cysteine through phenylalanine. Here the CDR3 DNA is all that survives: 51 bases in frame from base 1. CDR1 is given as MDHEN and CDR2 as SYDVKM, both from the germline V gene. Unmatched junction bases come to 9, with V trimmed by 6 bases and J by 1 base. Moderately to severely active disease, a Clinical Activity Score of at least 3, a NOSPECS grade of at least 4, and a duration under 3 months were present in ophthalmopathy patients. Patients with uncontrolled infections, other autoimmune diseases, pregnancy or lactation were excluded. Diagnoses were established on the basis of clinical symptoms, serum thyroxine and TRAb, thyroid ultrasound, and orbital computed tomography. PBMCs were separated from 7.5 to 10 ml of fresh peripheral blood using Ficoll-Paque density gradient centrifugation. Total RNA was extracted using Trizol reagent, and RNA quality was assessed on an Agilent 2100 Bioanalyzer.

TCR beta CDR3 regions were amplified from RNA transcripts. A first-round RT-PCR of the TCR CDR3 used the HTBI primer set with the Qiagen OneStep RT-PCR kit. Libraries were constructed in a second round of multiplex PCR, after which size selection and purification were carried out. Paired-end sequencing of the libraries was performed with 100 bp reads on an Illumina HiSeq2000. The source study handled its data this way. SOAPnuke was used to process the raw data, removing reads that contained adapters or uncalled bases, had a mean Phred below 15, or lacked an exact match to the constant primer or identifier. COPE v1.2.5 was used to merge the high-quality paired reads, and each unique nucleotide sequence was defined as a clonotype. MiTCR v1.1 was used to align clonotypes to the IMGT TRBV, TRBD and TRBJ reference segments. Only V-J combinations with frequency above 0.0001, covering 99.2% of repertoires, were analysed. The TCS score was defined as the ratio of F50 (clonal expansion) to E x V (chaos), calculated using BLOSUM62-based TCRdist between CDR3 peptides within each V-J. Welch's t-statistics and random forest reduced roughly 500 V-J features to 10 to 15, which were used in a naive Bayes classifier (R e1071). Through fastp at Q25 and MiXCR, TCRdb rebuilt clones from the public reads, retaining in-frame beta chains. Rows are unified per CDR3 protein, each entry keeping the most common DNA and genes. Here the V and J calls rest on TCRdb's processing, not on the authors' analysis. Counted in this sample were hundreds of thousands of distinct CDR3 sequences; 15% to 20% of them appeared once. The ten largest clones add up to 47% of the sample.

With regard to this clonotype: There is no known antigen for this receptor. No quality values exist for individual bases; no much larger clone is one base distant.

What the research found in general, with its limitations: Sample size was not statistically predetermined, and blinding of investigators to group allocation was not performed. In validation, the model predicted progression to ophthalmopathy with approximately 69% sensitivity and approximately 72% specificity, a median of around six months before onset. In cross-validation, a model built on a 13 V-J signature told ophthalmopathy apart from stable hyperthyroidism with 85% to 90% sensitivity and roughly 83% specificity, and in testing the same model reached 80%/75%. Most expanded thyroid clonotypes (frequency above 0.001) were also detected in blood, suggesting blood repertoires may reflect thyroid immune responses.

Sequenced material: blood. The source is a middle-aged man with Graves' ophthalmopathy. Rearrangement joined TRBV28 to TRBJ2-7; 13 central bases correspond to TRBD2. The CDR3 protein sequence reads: CASSVGTSGTVSYEQYF. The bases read TGTGCCAGCAGCGTCGGGACTAGCGGGACAGTATCCTACGAGCAGTACTTC.